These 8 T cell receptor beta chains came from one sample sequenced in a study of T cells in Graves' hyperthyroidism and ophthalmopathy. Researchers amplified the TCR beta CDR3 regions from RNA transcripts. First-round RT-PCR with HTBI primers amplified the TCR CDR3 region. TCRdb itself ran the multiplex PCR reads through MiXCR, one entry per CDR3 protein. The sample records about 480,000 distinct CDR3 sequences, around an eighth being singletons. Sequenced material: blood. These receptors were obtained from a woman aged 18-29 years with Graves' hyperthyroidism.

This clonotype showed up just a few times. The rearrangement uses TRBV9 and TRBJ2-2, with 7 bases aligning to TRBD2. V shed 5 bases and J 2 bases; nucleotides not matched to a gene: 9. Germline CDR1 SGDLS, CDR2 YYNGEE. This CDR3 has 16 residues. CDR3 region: CASSAEAGRNTGELFF. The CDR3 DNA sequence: TGTGCCAGCAGTGCTGAAGCGGGACGTAACACCGGGGAGCTGTTTTTT. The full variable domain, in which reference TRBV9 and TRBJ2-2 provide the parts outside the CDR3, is DSGVTQTPKHLITATGQRVTLRCSPRSGDLSVYWYQQSLDQGLQFLIQYYNGEERAKGNILERFSAQQFPDLHSELNLSSLELGDSALYFCASSAEAGRNTGELFFGEGSRLTVL.

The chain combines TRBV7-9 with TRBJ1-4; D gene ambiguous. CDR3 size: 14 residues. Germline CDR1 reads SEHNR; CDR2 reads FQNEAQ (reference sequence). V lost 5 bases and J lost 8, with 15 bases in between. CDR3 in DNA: TGTGCCAGCAGCGCCGTGGGAATTCGGGAAAAACTGTTTTTT. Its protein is CASSAVGIREKLFF.

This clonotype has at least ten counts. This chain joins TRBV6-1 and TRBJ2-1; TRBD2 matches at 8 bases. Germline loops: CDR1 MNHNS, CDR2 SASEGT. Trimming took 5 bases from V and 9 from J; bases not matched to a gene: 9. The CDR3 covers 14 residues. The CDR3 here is CASSPTSAEGEQFF. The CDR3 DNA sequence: TGTGCCAGCAGTCCGACTAGCGCTGAGGGTGAGCAGTTCTTC.

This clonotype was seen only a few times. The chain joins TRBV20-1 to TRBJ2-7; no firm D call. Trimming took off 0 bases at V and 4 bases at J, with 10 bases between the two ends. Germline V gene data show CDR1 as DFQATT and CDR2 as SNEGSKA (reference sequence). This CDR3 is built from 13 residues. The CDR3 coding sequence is TGCAGTGCTAGAGATCCGGACCGGTACGAGCAGTACGTC. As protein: CSARDPDRYEQYV.

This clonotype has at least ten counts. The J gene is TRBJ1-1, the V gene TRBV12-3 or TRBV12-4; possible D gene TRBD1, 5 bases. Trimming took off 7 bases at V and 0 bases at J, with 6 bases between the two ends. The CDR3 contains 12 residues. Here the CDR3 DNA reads TGTGCCAGCACGGGACTGAACACTGAAGCTTTCTTT. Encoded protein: CASTGLNTEAFF.

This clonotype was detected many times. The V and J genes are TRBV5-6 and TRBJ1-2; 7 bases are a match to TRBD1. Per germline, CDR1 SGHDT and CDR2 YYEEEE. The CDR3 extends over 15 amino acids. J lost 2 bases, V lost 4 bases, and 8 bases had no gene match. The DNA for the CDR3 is TGTGCCAGCAGCCCAGGGGGTTCGGGCAACTATGGCTACACCTTC. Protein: CASSPGGSGNYGYTF.

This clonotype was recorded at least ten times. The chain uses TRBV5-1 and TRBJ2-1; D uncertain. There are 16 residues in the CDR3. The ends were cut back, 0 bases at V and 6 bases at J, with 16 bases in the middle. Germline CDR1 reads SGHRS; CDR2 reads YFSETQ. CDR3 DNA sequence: TGCGCCAGCAGCTTGGCTATCGTATTCGGAGCCAATGAGCAGTTCTTC. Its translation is CASSLAIVFGANEQFF.

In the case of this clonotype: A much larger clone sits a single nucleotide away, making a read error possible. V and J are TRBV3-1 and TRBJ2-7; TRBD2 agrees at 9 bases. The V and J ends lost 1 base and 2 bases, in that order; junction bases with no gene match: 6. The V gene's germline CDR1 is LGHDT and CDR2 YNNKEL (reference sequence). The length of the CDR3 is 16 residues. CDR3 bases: TGTGCCAGCAGCCAAGTCAGGGGCGGGAGGGCCTACGAGCAGTACTTC. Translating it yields CASSQVRGGRAYEQYF.